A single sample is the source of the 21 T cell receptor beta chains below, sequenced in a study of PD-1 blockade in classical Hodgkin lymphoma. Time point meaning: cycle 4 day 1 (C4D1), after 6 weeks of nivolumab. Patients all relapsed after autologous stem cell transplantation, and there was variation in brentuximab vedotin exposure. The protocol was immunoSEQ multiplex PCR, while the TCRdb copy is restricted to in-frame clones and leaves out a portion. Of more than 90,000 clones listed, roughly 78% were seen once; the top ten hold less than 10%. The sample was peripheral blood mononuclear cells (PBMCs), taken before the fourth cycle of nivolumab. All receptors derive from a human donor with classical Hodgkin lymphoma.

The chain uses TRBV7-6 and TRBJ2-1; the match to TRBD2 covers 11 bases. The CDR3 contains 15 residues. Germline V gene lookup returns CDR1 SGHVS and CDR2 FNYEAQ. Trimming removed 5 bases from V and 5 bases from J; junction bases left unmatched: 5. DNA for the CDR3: TGTGCCAGCAGCCCCGGGACTAGCGGTGACAATGAGCAGTTCTTC. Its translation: CASSPGTSGDNEQFF.

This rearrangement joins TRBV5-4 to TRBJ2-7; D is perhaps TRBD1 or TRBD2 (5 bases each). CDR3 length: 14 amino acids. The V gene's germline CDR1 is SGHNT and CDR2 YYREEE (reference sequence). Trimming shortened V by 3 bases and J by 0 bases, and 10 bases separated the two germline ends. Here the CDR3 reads CASSSLGGSYEQYF. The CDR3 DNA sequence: TGTGCCAGCAGCTCCCTTGGGGGCTCCTACGAGCAGTACTTC.

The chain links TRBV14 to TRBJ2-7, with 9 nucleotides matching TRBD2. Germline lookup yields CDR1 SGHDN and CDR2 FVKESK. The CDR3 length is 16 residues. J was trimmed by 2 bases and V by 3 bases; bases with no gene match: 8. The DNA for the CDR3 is TGTGCCAGCAGCCAGGGGAGCGGGAGGACCCCCTACGAGCAGTACTTC. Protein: CASSQGSGRTPYEQYF.

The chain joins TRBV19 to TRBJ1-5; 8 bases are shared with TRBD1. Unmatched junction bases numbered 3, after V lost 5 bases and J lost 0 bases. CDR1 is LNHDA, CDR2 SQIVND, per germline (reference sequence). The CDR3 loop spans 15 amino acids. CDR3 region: CASSGDRYSNQPQHF. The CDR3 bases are TGTGCCAGTAGTGGGGACAGGTATAGCAATCAGCCCCAGCATTTT.

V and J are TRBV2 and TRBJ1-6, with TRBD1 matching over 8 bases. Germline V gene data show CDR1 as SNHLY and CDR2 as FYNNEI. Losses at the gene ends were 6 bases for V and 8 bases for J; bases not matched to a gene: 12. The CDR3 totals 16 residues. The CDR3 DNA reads TGTGCCAGCAGGGATTGGACAGGGCCGACGGATTCACCCCTCCACTTT. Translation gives CASRDWTGPTDSPLHF.

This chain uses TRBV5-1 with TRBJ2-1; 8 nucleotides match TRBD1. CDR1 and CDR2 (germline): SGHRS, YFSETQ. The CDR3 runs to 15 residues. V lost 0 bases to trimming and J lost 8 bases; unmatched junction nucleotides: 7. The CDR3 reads CASSLAAGGFDEQFF. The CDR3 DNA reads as TGCGCCAGCAGCTTGGCGGCAGGGGGCTTCGATGAGCAGTTCTTC.

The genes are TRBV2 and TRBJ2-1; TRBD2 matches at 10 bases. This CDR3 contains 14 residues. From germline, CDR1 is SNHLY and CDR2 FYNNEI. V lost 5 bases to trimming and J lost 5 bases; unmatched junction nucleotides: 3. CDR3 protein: CASSPSGGNNEQFF. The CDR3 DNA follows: TGTGCCAGCAGTCCTAGCGGGGGTAACAATGAGCAGTTCTTC.

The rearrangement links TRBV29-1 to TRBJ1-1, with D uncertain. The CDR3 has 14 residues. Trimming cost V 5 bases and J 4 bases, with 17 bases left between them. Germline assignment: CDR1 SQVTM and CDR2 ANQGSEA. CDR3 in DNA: TGCAGCGTTTCCTTTCTGGGTCAGACCACTGAAGCTTTCTTT. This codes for CSVSFLGQTTEAFF.

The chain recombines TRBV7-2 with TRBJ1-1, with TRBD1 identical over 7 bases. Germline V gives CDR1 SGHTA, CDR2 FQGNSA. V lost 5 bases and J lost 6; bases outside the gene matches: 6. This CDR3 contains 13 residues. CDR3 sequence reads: CASSEQGFAEAFF. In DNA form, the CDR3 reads TGTGCCAGCAGCGAACAGGGGTTTGCTGAAGCTTTCTTT. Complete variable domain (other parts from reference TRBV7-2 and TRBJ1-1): GAGVSQSPSNKVTEKGKDVELRCDPISGHTALYWYRQSLGQGLEFLIYFQGNSAPDKSGLPSDRFSAERTGGSVSTLTIQRTQQEDSAVYLCASSEQGFAEAFFGQGTRLTVV.

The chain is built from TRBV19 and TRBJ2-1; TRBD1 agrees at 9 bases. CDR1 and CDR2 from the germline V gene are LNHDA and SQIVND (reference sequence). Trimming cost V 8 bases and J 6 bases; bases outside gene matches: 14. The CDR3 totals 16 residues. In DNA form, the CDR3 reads TGTGCCAGTTACCCCCGTCCCGGGACAGGGTTCAATGAGCAGTTCTTC. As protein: CASYPRPGTGFNEQFF.

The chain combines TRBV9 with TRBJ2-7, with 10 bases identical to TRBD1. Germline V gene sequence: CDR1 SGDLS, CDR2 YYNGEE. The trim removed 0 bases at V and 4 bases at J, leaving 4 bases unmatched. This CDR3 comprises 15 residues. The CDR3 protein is CASSVAGTGEYEQYF. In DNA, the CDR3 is TGTGCCAGCAGCGTAGCGGGGACAGGGGAGTACGAGCAGTACTTC.

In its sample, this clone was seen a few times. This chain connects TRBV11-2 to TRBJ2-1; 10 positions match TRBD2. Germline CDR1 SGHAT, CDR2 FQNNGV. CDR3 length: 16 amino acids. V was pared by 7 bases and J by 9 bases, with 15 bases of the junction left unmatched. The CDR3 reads CASMLGLAGGGSEQFF. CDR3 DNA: TGTGCCAGCATGCTAGGATTAGCGGGAGGTGGGAGTGAGCAGTTCTTC.

The DNA of the CDR3 is TGCGCCAGCAGCCTCCGGGACACCGGGGGTACGCAGTATTTT. Encoded protein: CASSLRDTGGTQYF. This rearrangement joins TRBV5-1 to TRBJ2-3; D is possibly TRBD1 or TRBD2 (6 bases each). CDR1 and CDR2 (germline): SGHRS, YFSETQ. This CDR3 is built from 14 residues. V was clipped by 4 bases and J by 8 bases, with 17 bases between them.

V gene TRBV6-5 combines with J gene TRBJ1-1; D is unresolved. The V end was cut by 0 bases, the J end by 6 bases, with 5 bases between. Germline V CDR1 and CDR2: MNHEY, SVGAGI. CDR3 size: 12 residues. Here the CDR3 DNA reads TGTGCCAGCAGTTACTCTGGCTCTGAAGCTTTCTTT. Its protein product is CASSYSGSEAFF.

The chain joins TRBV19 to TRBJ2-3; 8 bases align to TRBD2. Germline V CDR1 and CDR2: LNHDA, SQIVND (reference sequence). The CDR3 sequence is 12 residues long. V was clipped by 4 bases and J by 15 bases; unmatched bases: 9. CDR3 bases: TGTGCCAGTAGTACCGGACTAGCTGCTCAATATTTT. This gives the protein CASSTGLAAQYF. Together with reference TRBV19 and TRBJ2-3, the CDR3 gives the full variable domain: DGGITQSPKYLFRKEGQNVTLSCEQNLNHDAMYWYRQDPGQGLRLIYYSQIVNDFQKGDIAEGYSVSREKKESFPLTVTSAQKNPTAFYLCASSTGLAAQYFGPGTRLTVL.

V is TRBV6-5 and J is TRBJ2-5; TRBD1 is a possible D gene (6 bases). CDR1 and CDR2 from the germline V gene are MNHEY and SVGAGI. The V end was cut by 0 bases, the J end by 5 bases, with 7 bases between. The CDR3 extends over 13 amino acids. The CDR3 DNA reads TGTGCCAGCAGTTACTCGCAGGGGGAGACCCAGTACTTC. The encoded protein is CASSYSQGETQYF.

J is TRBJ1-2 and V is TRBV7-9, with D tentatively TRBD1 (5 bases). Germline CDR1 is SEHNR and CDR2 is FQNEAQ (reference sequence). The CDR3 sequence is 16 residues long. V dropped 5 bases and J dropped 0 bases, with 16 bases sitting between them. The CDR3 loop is CASSHKTEFANYGYTF. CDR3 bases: TGTGCCAGCAGCCATAAGACAGAGTTTGCTAACTATGGCTACACCTTC.

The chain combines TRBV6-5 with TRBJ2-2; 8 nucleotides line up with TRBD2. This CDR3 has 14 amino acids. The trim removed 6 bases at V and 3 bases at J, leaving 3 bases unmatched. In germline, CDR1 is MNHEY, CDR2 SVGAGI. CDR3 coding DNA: TGTGCCAGCAGCCGGGGGGGAGACACCGGGGAGCTGTTTTTT. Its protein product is CASSRGGDTGELFF.

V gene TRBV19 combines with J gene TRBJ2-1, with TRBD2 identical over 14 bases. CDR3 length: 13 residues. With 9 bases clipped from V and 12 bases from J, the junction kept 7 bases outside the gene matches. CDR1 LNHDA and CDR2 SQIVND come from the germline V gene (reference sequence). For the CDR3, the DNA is TGTGCCAGCAGACTAGCGGGGGGGCTAGGGCAGTTCTTC. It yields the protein CASRLAGGLGQFF.

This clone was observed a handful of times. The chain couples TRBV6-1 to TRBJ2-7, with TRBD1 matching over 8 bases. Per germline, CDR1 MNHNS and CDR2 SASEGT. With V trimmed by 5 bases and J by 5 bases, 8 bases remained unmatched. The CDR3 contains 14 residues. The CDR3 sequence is CASSSQGAGNEQYF. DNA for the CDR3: TGTGCCAGCAGTTCCCAGGGGGCTGGAAACGAGCAGTACTTC.

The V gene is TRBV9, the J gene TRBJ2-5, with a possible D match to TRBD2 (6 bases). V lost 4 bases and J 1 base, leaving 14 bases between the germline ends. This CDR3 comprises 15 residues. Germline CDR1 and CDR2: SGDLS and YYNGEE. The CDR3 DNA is TGTGCCAGCAGCCCCTTAGGGACTGTCCAAGAGACCCAGTACTTC. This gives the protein CASSPLGTVQETQYF.